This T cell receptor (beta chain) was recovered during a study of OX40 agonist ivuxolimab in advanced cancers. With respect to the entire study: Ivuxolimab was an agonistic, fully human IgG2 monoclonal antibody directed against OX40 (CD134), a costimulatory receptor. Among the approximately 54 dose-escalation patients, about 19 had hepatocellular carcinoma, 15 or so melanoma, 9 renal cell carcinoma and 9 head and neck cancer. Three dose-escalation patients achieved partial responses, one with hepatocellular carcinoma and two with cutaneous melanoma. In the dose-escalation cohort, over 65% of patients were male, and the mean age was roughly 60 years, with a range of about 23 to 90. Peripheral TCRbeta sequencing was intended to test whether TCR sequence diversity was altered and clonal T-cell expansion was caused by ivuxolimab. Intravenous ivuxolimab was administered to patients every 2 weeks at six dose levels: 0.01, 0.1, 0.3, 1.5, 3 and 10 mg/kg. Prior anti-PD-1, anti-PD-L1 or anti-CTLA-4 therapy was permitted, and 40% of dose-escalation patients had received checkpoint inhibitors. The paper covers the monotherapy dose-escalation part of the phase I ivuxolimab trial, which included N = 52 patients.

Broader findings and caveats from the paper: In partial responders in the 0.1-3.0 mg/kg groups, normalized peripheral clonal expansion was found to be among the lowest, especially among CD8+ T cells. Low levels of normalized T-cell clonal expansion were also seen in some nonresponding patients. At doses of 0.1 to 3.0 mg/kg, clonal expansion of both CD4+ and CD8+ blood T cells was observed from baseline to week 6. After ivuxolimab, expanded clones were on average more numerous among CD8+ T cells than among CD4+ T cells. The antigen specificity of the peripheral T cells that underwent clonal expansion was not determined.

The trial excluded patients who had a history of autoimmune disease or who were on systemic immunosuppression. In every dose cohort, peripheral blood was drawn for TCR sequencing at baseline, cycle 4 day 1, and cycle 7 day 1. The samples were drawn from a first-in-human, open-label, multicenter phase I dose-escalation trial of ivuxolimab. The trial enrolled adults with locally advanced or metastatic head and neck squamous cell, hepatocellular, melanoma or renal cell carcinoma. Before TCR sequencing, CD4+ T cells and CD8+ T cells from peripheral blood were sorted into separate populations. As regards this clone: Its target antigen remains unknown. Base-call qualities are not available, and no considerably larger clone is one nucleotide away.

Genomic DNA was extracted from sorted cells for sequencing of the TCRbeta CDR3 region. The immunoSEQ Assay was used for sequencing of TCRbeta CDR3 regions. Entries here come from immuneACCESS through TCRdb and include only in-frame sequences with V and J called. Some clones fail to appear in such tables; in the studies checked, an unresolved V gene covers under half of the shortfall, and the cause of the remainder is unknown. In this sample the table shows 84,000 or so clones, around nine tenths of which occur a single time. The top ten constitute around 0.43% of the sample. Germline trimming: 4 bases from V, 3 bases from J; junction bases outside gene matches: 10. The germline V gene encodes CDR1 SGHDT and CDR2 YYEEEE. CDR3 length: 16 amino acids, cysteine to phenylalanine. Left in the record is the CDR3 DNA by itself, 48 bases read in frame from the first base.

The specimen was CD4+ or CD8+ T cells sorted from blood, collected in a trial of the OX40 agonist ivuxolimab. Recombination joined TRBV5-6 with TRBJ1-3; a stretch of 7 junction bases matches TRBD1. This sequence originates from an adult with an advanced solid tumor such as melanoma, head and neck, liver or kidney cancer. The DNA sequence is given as TGTGCCAGCAGCAGGACCGACAGGGCTGATGGAAACACCATATATTTT. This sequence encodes CASSRTDRADGNTIYF.